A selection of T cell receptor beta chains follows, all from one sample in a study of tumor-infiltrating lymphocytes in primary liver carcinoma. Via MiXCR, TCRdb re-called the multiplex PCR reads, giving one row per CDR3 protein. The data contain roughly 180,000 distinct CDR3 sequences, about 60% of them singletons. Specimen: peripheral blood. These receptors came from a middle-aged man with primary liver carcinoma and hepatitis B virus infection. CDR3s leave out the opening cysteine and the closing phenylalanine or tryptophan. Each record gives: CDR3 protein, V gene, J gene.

CDR3: ATSSRTGGTDTQY
V: TRBV6-2/TRBV6-3
J: TRBJ2-3

CDR3: AGSLLGHEQF
V: TRBV11-2
J: TRBJ2-1

CDR3: ASGRPGLGTDTQY
V: TRBV11-2
J: TRBJ2-3

CDR3: ASSNDAGGTQY
V: TRBV6-6
J: TRBJ2-3

CDR3: ASSLTTGSGETQY
V: TRBV11-2
J: TRBJ2-5

CDR3: ASSSRAVGNQPQH
V: TRBV13
J: TRBJ1-5

CDR3: ASSLEPTGGEQY
V: TRBV11-2
J: TRBJ2-7

CDR3: AGSLGDRERNEQF
V: TRBV11-3
J: TRBJ2-1

CDR3: ASSSGLAGQETQY
V: TRBV5-4
J: TRBJ2-5

CDR3: TSSPTTVYEQY
V: TRBV11-2
J: TRBJ2-7

CDR3: ASSQPIQGRGETQY
V: TRBV4-1
J: TRBJ2-5

CDR3: ASSRTGEAS
V: TRBV6-5
J: TRBJ1-1

CDR3: ASNIGNEQF
V: TRBV6-1
J: TRBJ2-1

CDR3: ASSLAGLALPRDTQY
V: TRBV11-2
J: TRBJ2-3

CDR3: ASSYVGDGTDTQY
V: TRBV6-6
J: TRBJ2-3

CDR3: ASSQEKGEGYT
V: TRBV4-2
J: TRBJ1-2

CDR3: ASNLGLAVGQETQY
V: TRBV11-2
J: TRBJ2-5